These 3 T cell receptor beta chains came from one sample sequenced in a study of metastatic and nonmetastatic thyroid tumors. Patients underwent thyroid surgery, and none had received any treatment before it. TCRdb reassembled clones from the PCR reads with MiXCR. Among under 20,000 clones listed, roughly 27% were seen once. The source material was tumor tissue. The source is a male donor with papillary thyroid cancer or a benign thyroid nodule (not recorded which). Some clones in this sample may be carry-over from other donors' samples.

The rearrangement uses TRBV20-1 and TRBJ2-7, with a weak D call TRBD2 (6 bases). The CDR3 has 16 amino acids. The germline CDR1 and CDR2 sequences are DFQATT and SNEGSKA (reference sequence). V lost 2 bases and J 4 bases, leaving 21 bases between the germline ends. For the CDR3, the DNA is TGCAGTGCTAGAACCCCTGGACATTCGGGGACTTACGAGCAGTACTTC. Amino acid sequence: CSARTPGHSGTYEQYF.

V is TRBV9 and J is TRBJ2-3; 10 bases line up with TRBD2. Per the germline V gene, CDR1 is SGDLS and CDR2 is YYNGEE. The CDR3 is 15 residues long. V shed 4 bases, J shed 0 bases, and the junction held 2 bases outside the gene matches. Written as DNA, the CDR3 is TGTGCCAGCAGCTGGGGACTAGCGAGCACAGATACGCAGTATTTT. Protein sequence: CASSWGLASTDTQYF.

This clone was seen a handful of times. The chain uses TRBV19 and TRBJ2-1; the D gene is possibly TRBD1 (5 bases). Trimming took 11 bases from V and 6 from J, leaving 17 bases between them. CDR3 length equals 13 residues. Looked up from germline, CDR1 is LNHDA and CDR2 is SQIVND (reference sequence). CDR3 coding DNA: TGTGCCGGGGCCTACGACTTGGGCAATGAGCAGTTCTTC. This codes for CAGAYDLGNEQFF.